This TCR beta chain derives from a study of CD8 T cells in Susac syndrome. Per germline, CDR1 SGDLS and CDR2 YYNGEE. Trimming removed 4 bases from V and 0 bases from J, with 17 bases in between. CDR3 length: 17 amino acids. The T cells that were sequenced for TCR beta were CD8+ and CD4+ cells from blood. The multiple sclerosis control group comprised treatment-naive patients with stable or active relapsing-remitting disease. Isolation of CD8+ and CD4+ T cells was performed negatively, whereas enrichment of TEMRA cells was done by FACS. RNA, at about 0.45 to 1 ug, was reverse transcribed with random hexamers. TCRdb independently ran MiXCR on the immunoSEQ multiplex PCR reads; one entry per CDR3 protein. The repertoire holds about 250,000 distinct CDR3 sequences, with roughly 93% as singletons.

This chain links TRBV9 with TRBJ1-3; no clear D gene. Sequenced: CD4+ T cells from PBMCs. The receptor's source is a human donor with multiple sclerosis. CDR3 sequence (DNA): TGTGCCAGCAGCCCAGATAACACCCTTTTCTCTGGAAACACCATATATTTT. Protein: CASSPDNTLFSGNTIYF.